This T cell receptor (beta chain) was recorded in a study of blood T cell repertoires in COVID-19 (dated by TCRdb to about 2020). Context from the whole study: The collaborator samples originated in the United States, Italy and Spain and spanned the acute and convalescent phases of COVID-19. The material from the prospective study consisted of cDNA or gDNA derived from T cells, B-cell-depleted T cells, or PBMCs. The dataset comprised deeply sampled blood TCRbeta repertoires from subjects exposed to, actively infected with, or recovered from COVID-19. The repertoires were released in a freely available public database intended as a resource for research on the immune response to SARS-CoV-2. Samples came from the ongoing ImmuneRACE study (first 160 participants) plus 1,254 subjects from 6 global collaborators. Nearly every sample came with metadata listing a de-identified subject ID, COVID-19 status, age in years and sex. Where HLA class I and class II types were available, the types were taken from metadata supplied by the sample provider, not from assay-based typing. The investigation overall reported the following: The quantity of clinical and demographic metadata differed by source and by participant and was supplied without curation.

Whole blood was collected in K2EDTA tubes by collaborating institutions according to the institutions' own protocols. Collaborator samples were shipped for TCRbeta analysis as frozen whole blood, isolated PBMCs, or DNA extracted from either sample type. Inclusive of the bounding cysteine and phenylalanine, the CDR3 is 14 residues long. The only DNA kept is the CDR3, 42 bases in frame from the first base. A distance of 8 bases separates the germline ends of V and J, which lose 0 bases and 4 bases respectively. From the germline V gene (reference sequence), CDR1 is SGHKS and CDR2 is YYEKEE. Notes on this clone: Its antigen remains undetermined. Base qualities are not provided; no much larger clone lies one nucleotide away.

TCRbeta CDR3 regions were amplified from genomic DNA by means of the immunoSEQ Assay, a bias-controlled multiplex PCR. As for the original processing: The number of nucleated cells in each sample was estimated from the amplification of reference gene primers within the assay. Sequence reads were collapsed and filtered to measure the absolute abundance of every unique TCRbeta CDR3 rearrangement. For each sample, productive Simpson clonality was calculated as the square root of Simpson's diversity index over productive rearrangements. TCRdb mirrors the immuneACCESS table, restricted to in-frame sequences. Some clones are absent from its copies; in checked studies, under half trace to an unresolved V gene, and the reason for the others is unknown. The V and J calls and clone size were taken over from that table, and D and trimming were inferred from the DNA. This sample holds about 15,000 clones; 70% to 75% were observed only once. The top ten constitute approximately 15% of the sample.

The chain is assembled from TRBV5-5 and TRBJ1-3; too little of a D gene remains to name it. Source material: peripheral blood. This receptor was taken from a man in his sixties with acute or convalescent COVID-19. The CDR3 protein: CASSLAGNGNTIYF. Here is the DNA: TGTGCCAGCAGCTTGGCCGGTAACGGAAACACCATATATTTT.